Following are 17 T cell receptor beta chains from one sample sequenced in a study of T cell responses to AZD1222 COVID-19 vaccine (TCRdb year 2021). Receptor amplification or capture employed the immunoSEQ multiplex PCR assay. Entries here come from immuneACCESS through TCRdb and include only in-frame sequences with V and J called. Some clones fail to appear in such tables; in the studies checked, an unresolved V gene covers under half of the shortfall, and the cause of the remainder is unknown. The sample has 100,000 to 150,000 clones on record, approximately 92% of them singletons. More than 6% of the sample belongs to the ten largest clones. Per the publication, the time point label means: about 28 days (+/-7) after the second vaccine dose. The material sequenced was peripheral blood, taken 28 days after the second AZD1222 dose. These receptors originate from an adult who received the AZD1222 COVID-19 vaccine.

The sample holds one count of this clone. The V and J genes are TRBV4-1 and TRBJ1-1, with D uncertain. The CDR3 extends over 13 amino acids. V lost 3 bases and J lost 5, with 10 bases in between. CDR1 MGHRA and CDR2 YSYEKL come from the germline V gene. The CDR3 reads CASSQGLGTEAFF. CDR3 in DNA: TGCGCCAGCAGCCAGGGCCTGGGGACTGAAGCTTTCTTT.

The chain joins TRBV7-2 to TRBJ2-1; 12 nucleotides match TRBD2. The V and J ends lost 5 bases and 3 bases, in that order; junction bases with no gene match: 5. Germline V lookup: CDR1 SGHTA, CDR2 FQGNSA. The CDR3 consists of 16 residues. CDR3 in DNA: TGTGCCAGCAGCCGCCGGACTAGCGGGAACTACAATGAGCAGTTCTTC. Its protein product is CASSRRTSGNYNEQFF.

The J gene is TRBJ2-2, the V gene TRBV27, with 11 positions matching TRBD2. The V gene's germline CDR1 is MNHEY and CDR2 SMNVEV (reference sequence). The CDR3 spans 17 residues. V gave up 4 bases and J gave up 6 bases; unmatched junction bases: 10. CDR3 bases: TGTGCCAGCAGTTCCCCCCCGGCTAGCGGGAGGCCCGGGGAGCTGTTTTTT. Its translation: CASSSPPASGRPGELFF.

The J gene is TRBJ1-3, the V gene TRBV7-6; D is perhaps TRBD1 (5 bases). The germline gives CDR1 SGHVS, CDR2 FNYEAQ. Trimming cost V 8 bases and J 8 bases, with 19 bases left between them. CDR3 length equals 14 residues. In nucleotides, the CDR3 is TGTGCCAGCGGACCGGGACGGGTGACTGACACCATATATTTT. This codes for CASGPGRVTDTIYF.

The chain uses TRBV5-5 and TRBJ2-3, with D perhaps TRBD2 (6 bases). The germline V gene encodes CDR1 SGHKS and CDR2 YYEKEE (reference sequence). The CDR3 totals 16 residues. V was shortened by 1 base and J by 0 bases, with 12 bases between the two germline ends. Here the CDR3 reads CASSLRPGASTDTQYF. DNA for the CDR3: TGTGCCAGCAGCTTGCGGCCGGGAGCTAGCACAGATACGCAGTATTTT.

CDR3 coding DNA: TGTGCCATCAGCGGGACAGGGGTCTCCTACGAGCAGTACTTC. Translation: CAISGTGVSYEQYF. The chain uses TRBV10-3 and TRBJ2-7, with 10 bases lining up with TRBD1. V shed 6 bases and J 0 bases; nucleotides not matched to a gene: 2. CDR1 and CDR2 from the germline V gene are ENHRY and SYGVKD. The CDR3 extends over 14 amino acids.

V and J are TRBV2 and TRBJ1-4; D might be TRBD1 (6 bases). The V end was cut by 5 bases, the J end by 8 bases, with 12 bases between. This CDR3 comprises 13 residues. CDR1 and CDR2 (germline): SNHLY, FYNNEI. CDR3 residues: CASSMNRGEKLFF. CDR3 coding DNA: TGTGCCAGCAGTATGAATAGGGGGGAAAAACTGTTTTTT.

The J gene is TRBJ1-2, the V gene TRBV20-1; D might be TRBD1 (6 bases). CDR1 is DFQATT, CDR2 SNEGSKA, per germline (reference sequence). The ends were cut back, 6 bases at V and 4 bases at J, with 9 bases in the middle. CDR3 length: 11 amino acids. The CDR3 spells CSAEGGYGYTF. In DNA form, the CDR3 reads TGCAGTGCCGAGGGGGGCTATGGCTACACCTTC.

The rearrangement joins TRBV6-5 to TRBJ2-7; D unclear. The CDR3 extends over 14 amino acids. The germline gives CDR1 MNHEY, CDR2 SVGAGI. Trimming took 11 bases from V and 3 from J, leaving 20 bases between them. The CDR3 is CAVQPTDPYYEQYF. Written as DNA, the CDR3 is TGTGCCGTTCAACCCACGGACCCCTACTACGAGCAGTACTTC.

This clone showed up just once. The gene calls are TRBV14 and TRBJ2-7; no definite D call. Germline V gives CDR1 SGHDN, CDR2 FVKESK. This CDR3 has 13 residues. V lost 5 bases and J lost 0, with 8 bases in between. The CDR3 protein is CASSWATSYEQYF. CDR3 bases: TGTGCCAGCAGCTGGGCGACCTCCTACGAGCAGTACTTC.

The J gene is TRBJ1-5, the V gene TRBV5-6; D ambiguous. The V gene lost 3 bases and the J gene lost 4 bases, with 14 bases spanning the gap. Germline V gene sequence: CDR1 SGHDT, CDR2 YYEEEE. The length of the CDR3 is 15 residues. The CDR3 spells CASSSMIVGNQPQHF. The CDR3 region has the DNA TGTGCCAGCAGCTCCATGATAGTAGGAAATCAGCCCCAGCATTTT. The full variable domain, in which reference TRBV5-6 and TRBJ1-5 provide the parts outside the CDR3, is DAGVTQSPTHLIKTRGQQVTLRCSPKSGHDTVSWYQQALGQGPQFIFQYYEEEERQRGNFPDRFSGHQFPNYSSELNVNALLLGDSALYLCASSSMIVGNQPQHFGDGTRLSIL.

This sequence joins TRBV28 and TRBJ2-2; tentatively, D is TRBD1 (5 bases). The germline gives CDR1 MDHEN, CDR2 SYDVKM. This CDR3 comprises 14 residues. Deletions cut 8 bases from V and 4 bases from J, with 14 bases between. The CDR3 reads CASGAIGRTGELFF. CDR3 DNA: TGTGCCAGCGGGGCCATTGGACGCACCGGGGAGCTGTTTTTT.

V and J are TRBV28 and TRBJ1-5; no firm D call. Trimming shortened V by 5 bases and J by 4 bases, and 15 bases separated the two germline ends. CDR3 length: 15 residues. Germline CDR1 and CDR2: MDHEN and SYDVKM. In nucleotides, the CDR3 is TGTGCCAGCAGTCCCGACGGCACAAGAAATCAGCCCCAGCATTTT. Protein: CASSPDGTRNQPQHF.

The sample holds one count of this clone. DNA for the CDR3: TGTGCCACCAGTGACTCCGGACAAGGCTCCTACGAGCAGTACTTC. It is translated as CATSDSGQGSYEQYF. This chain uses TRBV24-1 with TRBJ2-7, with D possibly matching TRBD1 (5 bases). V was clipped by 4 bases and J by 0 bases, with 12 bases between them. CDR1 KGHDR and CDR2 SFDVKD come from the germline V gene. The CDR3 runs 15 residues.

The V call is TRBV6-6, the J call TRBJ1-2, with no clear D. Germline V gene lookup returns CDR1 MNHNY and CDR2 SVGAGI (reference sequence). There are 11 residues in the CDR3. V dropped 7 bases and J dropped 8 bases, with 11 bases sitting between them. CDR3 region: CASTSAEGYTF. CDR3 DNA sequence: TGTGCCAGCACGTCCGCGGAAGGCTACACCTTC.

Here the CDR3 reads CASSSQGGGDTQYF. In DNA form, the CDR3 reads TGCGCCAGCAGCTCACAGGGTGGGGGAGATACGCAGTATTTT. The chain links TRBV5-1 to TRBJ2-3; D may be TRBD1 (6 bases). This CDR3 comprises 14 residues. Looked up from germline, CDR1 is SGHRS and CDR2 is YFSETQ. V dropped 3 bases and J dropped 5 bases, with 13 bases sitting between them.

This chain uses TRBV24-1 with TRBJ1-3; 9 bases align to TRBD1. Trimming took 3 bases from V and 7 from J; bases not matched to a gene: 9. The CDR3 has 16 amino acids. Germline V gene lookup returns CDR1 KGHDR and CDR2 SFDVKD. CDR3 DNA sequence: TGTGCCACCAGTGATCCCACAGGGGGCTTTGGGAACACCATATATTTT. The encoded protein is CATSDPTGGFGNTIYF.